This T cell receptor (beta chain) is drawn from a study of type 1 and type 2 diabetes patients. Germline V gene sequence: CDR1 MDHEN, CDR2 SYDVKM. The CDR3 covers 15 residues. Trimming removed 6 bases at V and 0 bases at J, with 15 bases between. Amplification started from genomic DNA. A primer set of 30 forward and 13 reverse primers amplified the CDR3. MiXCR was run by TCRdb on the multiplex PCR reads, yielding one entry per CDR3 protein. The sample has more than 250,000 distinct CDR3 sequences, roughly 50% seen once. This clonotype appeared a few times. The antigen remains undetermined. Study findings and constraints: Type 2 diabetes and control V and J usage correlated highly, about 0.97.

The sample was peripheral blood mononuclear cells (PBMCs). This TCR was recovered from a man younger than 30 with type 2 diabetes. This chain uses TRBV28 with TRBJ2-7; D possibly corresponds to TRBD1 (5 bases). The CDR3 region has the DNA TGTGCCAGCAGATGGGGCCACAGGCCCTCCTACGAGCAGTACTTC. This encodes CASRWGHRPSYEQYF.